One and the same sample provided the 30 T cell receptor beta chains below, sequenced in a study of blood T cells in healthy people across ages. The authors ran a second PCR of 7 to 11 cycles using a sample-barcoded 5' primer and a J-beta primer mix. TCRdb reanalysed the 5' RACE reads using MiXCR and keeps one entry per CDR3 protein. The repertoire consists of 1 million or so distinct CDR3 sequences, with 20% to 25% occurring once and the leading ten covering about 0.69%. The data also belong to a second study, concerning T cells of mothers and their children.

The material sequenced was blood. Receptor source: a girl aged 2-10 years in good health.

V is TRBV11-2 and J is TRBJ2-2, with a possible D match to TRBD2 (5 bases). The V and J ends lost 4 bases and 0 bases respectively, with 6 bases between them. Germline V gives CDR1 SGHAT, CDR2 FQNNGV. The CDR3 spans 14 residues. The DNA of the CDR3 is TGTGCCAGCAGCTCACTAGCGAACACCGGGGAGCTGTTTTTT. Amino acid sequence: CASSSLANTGELFF.

This clonotype was detected only a few times. This chain joins TRBV7-8 and TRBJ1-2; TRBD1 is a possible D gene (6 bases). Deletions cut 7 bases from V and 5 bases from J, with 17 bases between. Germline V gives CDR1 SGHVS, CDR2 FQNEAQ. This CDR3 contains 14 residues. The CDR3 DNA is TGTGCCAGCAACCCGGGGGGGCCCGATTATGGCTACACCTTC. Translated, it gives CASNPGGPDYGYTF.

This clonotype has only a few counts. It is unclear where the CDR3 begins or ends on the DNA, so no DNA is shown, and the CDR3 is as TCRdb lists it. V usage is TRBV25-1 and J usage is TRBJ1-3. The CDR3 is 14 amino acids long, termini counted. Germline loops: CDR1 MGHDK, CDR2 SYGVNS. This CDR3 reads CASTSVGLGNTIYF.

In this sample, this clonotype turned up once. Compared with germline, one end of the junction differs, possibly owing to a read error. The rearrangement uses TRBV7-3 and TRBJ2-5, with D perhaps matching TRBD1 (5 bases). Germline values: CDR1 SGHTA, CDR2 FQGTGA. This CDR3 contains 13 residues. The CDR3 sequence is CSSSLRGQAAQYF. DNA of the CDR3: TGTTCCAGCAGCTTAAGGGGCCAGGCGGCCCAGTACTTC.

CDR3 in DNA: TGTGCCAGCTCACCAGAAGACGGAAGGGTAAACACCATATATTTT. It encodes CASSPEDGRVNTIYF. J is TRBJ1-3 and V is TRBV18; D gene ambiguous. Germline V CDR1 and CDR2: KGHSH, LQKENI. The CDR3 extends over 15 amino acids. V was shortened by 2 bases and J by 6 bases, with 14 bases between the two germline ends.

This clonotype was detected a few times. Compared with germline, one end of the junction differs, possibly owing to a read error. This chain uses TRBV5-6 with TRBJ1-4; D remains unclear. This CDR3 contains 13 residues. Germline CDR1 reads SGHDT; CDR2 reads YYEEEE. CDR3 loop: CASSFRINEKPFF. The CDR3 DNA sequence: TGTGCCAGCAGCTTCAGGATTAATGAAAAACCGTTTTTT.

This clonotype came up a few times. V is TRBV20-1 and J is TRBJ2-1; 8 nucleotides line up with TRBD2. Germline loops: CDR1 DFQATT, CDR2 SNEGSKA (reference sequence). The CDR3 contains 15 residues. The V and J ends lost 3 bases and 2 bases, in that order; junction bases with no gene match: 6. The CDR3 protein is CSASRTSGAYNEQFF. CDR3 nucleotides: TGCAGTGCTAGCCGTACTAGCGGAGCCTACAATGAGCAGTTCTTC.

This clonotype was recorded a few times. The V and J genes are TRBV7-8 and TRBJ2-2; TRBD1 aligns across 7 bases. This CDR3 is built from 15 residues. From germline, CDR1 is SGHVS and CDR2 FQNEAQ. Trimming cost V 5 bases and J 4 bases; bases outside gene matches: 7. CDR3 in amino acids: CASSHRGQSTGELFF. DNA for the CDR3: TGTGCCAGCAGCCATAGGGGACAGTCCACCGGGGAGCTGTTTTTT.

This clonotype was counted only a few times. The chain carries TRBV15 and TRBJ2-1, with 8 bases identical to TRBD2. Germline values: CDR1 LNHNV, CDR2 YYDKDF (reference sequence). V lost 6 bases, J lost 0 bases, and 4 bases stayed unmatched. This CDR3 comprises 15 residues. The CDR3 DNA sequence: TGTGCCACCAGTAGCGGGGCTAGCTCCTACAATGAGCAGTTCTTC. This translates into CATSSGASSYNEQFF.

V usage is TRBV5-1 and J usage is TRBJ1-4, with no clear D. Germline V CDR1 and CDR2: SGHRS, YFSETQ. V dropped 5 bases and J dropped 5 bases, with 10 bases sitting between them. CDR3 length: 13 amino acids. DNA for the CDR3: TGCGCCAGCAGGAGGGAAGTGAATGAAAAACTGTTTTTT. Amino acids: CASRREVNEKLFF.

In this sample, this clonotype turned up a few times. The V call is TRBV3-1, the J call TRBJ1-1, with 8 bases identical to TRBD1. The CDR3 sequence is 16 residues long. From germline, CDR1 is LGHDT and CDR2 YNNKEL (reference sequence). V trimming: 3 bases; J trimming: 5 bases; junction bases outside the gene matches: 11. This chain's CDR3 is CASSHPGGRVSTEAFF. CDR3 in DNA: TGTGCCAGCAGCCATCCAGGGGGCAGGGTTAGTACTGAAGCTTTCTTT. Supplemented by reference TRBV3-1 and TRBJ1-1, the full variable domain reads DTAVSQTPKYLVTQMGNDKSIKCEQNLGHDTMYWYKQDSKKFLKIMFSYNNKELIINETVPNRFSPKSPDKAHLNLHINSLELGDSAVYFCASSHPGGRVSTEAFFGQGTRLTVV.

The chain is built from TRBV7-2 and TRBJ2-6; possible D gene TRBD2, 6 bases. Looked up from germline, CDR1 is SGHTA and CDR2 is FQGNSA. The V end lost 4 bases, the J end lost 4 bases, and 11 bases lay between the germline ends. The CDR3 length is 15 residues. The CDR3: CASSSEGTGANVLTF. DNA of the CDR3: TGTGCCAGCAGCTCGGAGGGAACCGGGGCCAACGTCCTGACTTTC.

The chain links TRBV2 to TRBJ2-1; no reliable D call. The CDR3 covers 16 residues. Trimming cost V 6 bases and J 0 bases, with 15 bases left between them. CDR1 SNHLY and CDR2 FYNNEI come from the germline V gene. CDR3 sequence: CASSPRVLVSYNEQFF. In nucleotides, the CDR3 is TGTGCCAGCAGCCCAAGGGTTTTAGTCTCCTACAATGAGCAGTTCTTC.

The chain combines TRBV4-3 with TRBJ2-5; TRBD1 is a possible D gene (5 bases). The J call may be faulty, since TRBJ2-1 better matches the DNA end. The CDR3 spans 15 residues. CDR1 LGHNA and CDR2 YSLEER come from the germline V gene. CDR3 loop: CASSQDFIGANEQFF. CDR3 nucleotides: TGCGCCAGCAGCCAAGATTTTATAGGGGCCAATGAGCAGTTCTTC.

V usage is TRBV6-1 and J usage is TRBJ2-1, with TRBD1 identical over 11 bases. TRBJ2-5 matches the DNA end more closely, so the J call is doubtful. Germline V gene data show CDR1 as MNHNS and CDR2 as SASEGT. The CDR3 covers 16 residues. The CDR3 region is CASTKPGQGARKTQYF. As DNA, the CDR3 is TGTGCCAGCACGAAACCAGGACAGGGGGCGAGAAAGACCCAGTACTTC.

This chain connects TRBV5-6 to TRBJ2-5; D is unresolved. The germline gives CDR1 SGHDT, CDR2 YYEEEE. Trimming cost V 0 bases and J 1 base, with 7 bases left between them. The CDR3 totals 14 residues. The CDR3: CASSLGELQETQYF. The CDR3 region has the DNA TGTGCCAGCAGCTTGGGGGAACTCCAAGAGACCCAGTACTTC.

The gene calls are TRBV29-1 and TRBJ2-2; D unclear. Germline V gene data show CDR1 as SQVTM and CDR2 as ANQGSEA. Trimming pared 6 bases from V and 0 bases from J, leaving 20 bases between. This CDR3 comprises 17 residues. CDR3: CSVFGRFTPANTGELFF. The DNA for the CDR3 is TGCAGCGTGTTTGGGCGGTTTACCCCCGCGAACACCGGGGAGCTGTTTTTT.

This clonotype has a handful of counts. V and J are TRBV27 and TRBJ2-1; TRBD1 matches at 7 bases. CDR3 length: 12 residues. Germline lookup yields CDR1 MNHEY and CDR2 SMNVEV (reference sequence). Losses at the gene ends were 5 bases for V and 10 bases for J; bases not matched to a gene: 5. This CDR3 reads CASSGLQGEQFF. In DNA, the CDR3 is TGTGCCAGCAGTGGGTTACAGGGGGAGCAGTTCTTC.

The rearrangement joins TRBV14 to TRBJ2-7, with TRBD2 matching over 12 bases. Trimming took 1 base from V and 9 from J; bases not matched to a gene: 4. This CDR3 comprises 14 residues. Germline CDR1 is SGHDN and CDR2 is FVKESK. CDR3: CASSQALAGGRQYF. The CDR3 region has the DNA TGTGCCAGCAGCCAAGCTCTAGCGGGAGGGAGGCAGTACTTC.

This chain links TRBV7-8 with TRBJ1-2; TRBD1 is a possible D gene (5 bases). This CDR3 spans 15 amino acids. V lost 1 base and J lost 8, with 17 bases in between. Germline V lookup: CDR1 SGHVS, CDR2 FQNEAQ. The CDR3 nucleotides are TGTGCCAGCAGCTTAGGAGGGGCCGTCTGGGAGGGCTACACCTTC. Translated, it gives CASSLGGAVWEGYTF.

This clonotype was observed a few times. The J gene is TRBJ2-3, the V gene TRBV6-5, with 14 bases aligning to TRBD2. The V and J ends lost 2 bases and 3 bases, in that order; junction bases with no gene match: 1. The CDR3 loop spans 16 amino acids. Germline V lookup: CDR1 MNHEY, CDR2 SVGAGI. The CDR3 spells CASSYGTSGGTDTQYF. CDR3 DNA sequence: TGTGCCAGCAGTTACGGGACTAGCGGGGGTACAGATACGCAGTATTTT.

The rearrangement joins TRBV18 to TRBJ2-5; a weak D match, TRBD1 (6 bases). The V gene's germline CDR1 is KGHSH and CDR2 LQKENI. This CDR3 has 17 amino acids. V was pared by 3 bases and J by 1 base, with 18 bases between. The DNA of the CDR3 is TGTGCCAGCTCACCGGGCCAGGGGCCCCCCATCCAAGAGACCCAGTACTTC. It specifies CASSPGQGPPIQETQYF.

This clonotype is a singleton in its sample. This chain links TRBV29-1 with TRBJ1-3; D not resolved. V was clipped by 7 bases and J by 0 bases, with 13 bases between them. The CDR3 covers 14 residues. Germline values: CDR1 SQVTM, CDR2 ANQGSEA. This CDR3 is CSAQDVHSGNTIYF. In DNA form, the CDR3 reads TGCAGCGCTCAGGACGTTCACTCTGGAAACACCATATATTTT.

The CDR3 DNA is TGTGCCAGCAGCCCCATGGGTTCCGGAAGCTCCTACGAGCAGTACTTC. Its translation: CASSPMGSGSSYEQYF. The gene calls are TRBV7-9 and TRBJ2-7; no firm D call. The CDR3 consists of 16 residues. Germline V gives CDR1 SEHNR, CDR2 FQNEAQ (reference sequence). The V end was cut by 5 bases, the J end by 0 bases, with 17 bases between.

The chain employs TRBV29-1 and TRBJ2-1; 14 positions match TRBD2. The germline CDR1 and CDR2 sequences are SQVTM and ANQGSEA. Germline trimming cut 5 bases from V and 6 bases from J; bases unmatched to any gene: 9. This CDR3 contains 16 residues. CDR3 DNA: TGCAGCGTTACCGGACTAGCGGGAGGAAGGATCAATGAGCAGTTCTTC. As protein: CSVTGLAGGRINEQFF.

A word on this clonotype: This may come from a read error, since a much larger clone is one base off. The chain joins TRBV28 to TRBJ2-5, with D possibly matching TRBD1 (5 bases). The CDR3 runs to 13 residues. With 6 bases removed from V and 1 base from J, the gap between germline ends came to 9 bases. Germline V gives CDR1 MDHEN, CDR2 SYDVKM. CDR3 bases: TGTGCCAGCAGCAGACAGATCCAAGAGACCCAGTACTTC. As protein: CASSRQIQETQYF.

In its sample, this clonotype was seen a few times. The chain recombines TRBV27 with TRBJ1-5; 7 positions agree with TRBD1. Germline values: CDR1 MNHEY, CDR2 SMNVEV (reference sequence). V was pared by 5 bases and J by 1 base, with 5 bases of the junction left unmatched. The CDR3 runs to 15 residues. CDR3 in DNA: TGTGCCAGCAGTGATACAGGGGCCAGCAATCAGCCCCAGCATTTT. Translated: CASSDTGASNQPQHF.

The rearrangement joins TRBV7-2 to TRBJ2-7; a possible D gene is TRBD1 (6 bases). The germline V and J ends were trimmed by 1 base and 1 base, with 14 bases remaining between them. The CDR3 sequence is 16 residues long. Germline values: CDR1 SGHTA, CDR2 FQGNSA. DNA for the CDR3: TGTGCCAGCAGCTTAGGACCCTTGGACAGTTCCTACGAGCAGTACTTC. Its translation: CASSLGPLDSSYEQYF.

This clonotype was seen a few times. V and J are TRBV9 and TRBJ2-7; weak D call: TRBD2 (6 bases). Germline assignment: CDR1 SGDLS and CDR2 YYNGEE. The CDR3 contains 15 residues. The germline V and J ends were trimmed by 0 bases and 3 bases, with 13 bases remaining between them. The CDR3 DNA reads as TGTGCCAGCAGCGTAGGAGGGACTGCAGTCTACGAGCAGTACTTC. Translating gives CASSVGGTAVYEQYF.

The chain links TRBV7-9 to TRBJ1-2, with 10 bases matching TRBD1. CDR1 is SEHNR, CDR2 FQNEAQ, per germline (reference sequence). This CDR3 has 13 amino acids. The V gene end was trimmed by 5 bases and the J gene end by 7 bases; junction bases not matched to a gene: 4. The CDR3 protein is CASSHGQGGGYTF. The CDR3 DNA follows: TGTGCCAGCAGCCACGGACAGGGGGGTGGCTACACCTTC.